This section outlines one T cell receptor (beta chain) sequence together with its context. The data were taken from a study of shared clonotypes between healthy human individuals. Naive CD8 cells lacked CD45RO and underwent positive selection for CCR7, leaving out terminally differentiated effector memory CD45RA+ cells. The study drew all its donors from Caucasian adults living in Nashville, Tennessee. J lost 1 base, V lost 4 bases, and 7 bases had no gene match. Germline V gene sequence: CDR1 SEHNR, CDR2 FQNEAQ (reference sequence). The CDR3 covers 16 residues. Sequenced by immunoSEQ multiplex PCR; TCRdb stores in-frame clones only, minus some. This table holds nearly 2 million clones, about 95% found once.

The chain is built from TRBV7-9 and TRBJ1-1; TRBD1 matches 9 bases. This TCR was sampled from a man younger than 30 in good health. Sequencing was performed on naive CD8+ T cells sorted from blood. DNA for the CDR3: TGTGCCAGCAGCTACCCTTTGGACAGGGGGAACACTGAAGCTTTCTTT. Translating it yields CASSYPLDRGNTEAFF.